Detailed here is one T cell receptor (beta chain). Generated by immunoSEQ multiplex PCR, the TCRdb table keeps only in-frame clones and is missing some. The sample holds about 160,000 clones; about 86% are singletons and the top ten take about 3.9%. V lost 7 bases and J lost 2, with 21 bases in between. This CDR3 has 15 amino acids. Germline lookup yields CDR1 SQVTM and CDR2 ANQGSEA. The data originate from a study of blood T cell repertoires in COVID-19. The TCR sequence derives from a woman aged 65 to 85 with acute or convalescent COVID-19. The sample consisted of peripheral blood. V is TRBV29-1 and J is TRBJ2-7; possible D gene TRBD1, 7 bases. CDR3 sequence reads: CSAVVRGELAYEQYF. The DNA for the CDR3 is TGCAGCGCGGTAGTCAGGGGGGAGTTAGCCTACGAGCAGTACTTC.